The 18 T cell receptor beta chains below were found in one sample sequenced in a study of OX40 agonist ivuxolimab in advanced cancers. Data came from immunoSEQ multiplex PCR; TCRdb stores just in-frame clones and leaves some out. The repertoire holds some 70,000 clones, approximately 83% seen once, with almost 1.5% in the top ten. Here the sequenced sample was CD4+ or CD8+ T cells sorted from blood, taken in a trial of the OX40 agonist ivuxolimab. The receptors here all came from an adult with an advanced solid tumor such as melanoma, head and neck, liver or kidney cancer.

The chain combines TRBV9 with TRBJ2-5; D possibly uses TRBD1 or TRBD2 (5 bases each). Germline V lookup: CDR1 SGDLS, CDR2 YYNGEE. V was clipped by 0 bases and J by 5 bases, with 11 bases between them. The CDR3 runs to 14 residues. CDR3 loop: CASSVGGSWETQYF. The CDR3 DNA is TGTGCCAGCAGCGTAGGGGGGTCCTGGGAGACCCAGTACTTC.

This rearrangement joins TRBV7-2 to TRBJ2-2, with D perhaps matching TRBD1 (6 bases). Trimming cost V 5 bases and J 5 bases, with 15 bases left between them. CDR1 and CDR2 from the germline V gene are SGHTA and FQGNSA. The CDR3 has 15 residues. The CDR3 loop is CASSPPGQWTGELFF. The CDR3 nucleotides are TGTGCCAGCAGCCCCCCGGGACAATGGACCGGGGAGCTGTTTTTT.

The CDR3 spells CASSLWGQETQYF. Here the CDR3 DNA reads TGTGCCAGCAGTTTATGGGGGCAAGAGACCCAGTACTTC. The J gene is TRBJ2-5, the V gene TRBV27, with D perhaps given as TRBD1 or TRBD2 (5 bases each). Between the trimmed V and J ends, which lost 1 base and 2 bases, there was a span of 5 bases. Per the germline V gene, CDR1 is MNHEY and CDR2 is SMNVEV (reference sequence). The CDR3 loop spans 13 amino acids.

V is TRBV27 and J is TRBJ1-2; 8 bases align to TRBD1. Germline V lookup: CDR1 MNHEY, CDR2 SMNVEV (reference sequence). The V segment lost 3 bases and the J segment 4 bases; nucleotides outside the gene matches: 7. The CDR3 is 15 amino acids. The CDR3 nucleotides are TGTGCCAGCAGTTTTCTGGACAGGGTTAGCTATGGCTACACCTTC. Its protein is CASSFLDRVSYGYTF.

The chain combines TRBV9 with TRBJ2-1; D is perhaps TRBD2 (5 bases). CDR3 length: 14 amino acids. Germline V lookup: CDR1 SGDLS, CDR2 YYNGEE. V dropped 0 bases and J dropped 2 bases, with 6 bases sitting between them. The CDR3 coding sequence is TGTGCCAGCAGCGTAGACGGGGCCTACAATGAGCAGTTCTTC. It specifies CASSVDGAYNEQFF.

The genes are TRBV4-1 and TRBJ1-5, with unresolved D. Trimming pared 0 bases from V and 5 bases from J, leaving 11 bases between. Per the germline V gene, CDR1 is MGHRA and CDR2 is YSYEKL. This CDR3 has 15 residues. CDR3 DNA sequence: TGCGCCAGCAGCCAAGATGTTGACATTTATCAGCCCCAGCATTTT. Its protein is CASSQDVDIYQPQHF.

J is TRBJ2-7 and V is TRBV5-4; 11 bases align to TRBD2. CDR3 length: 17 residues. J was trimmed by 0 bases and V by 0 bases; bases with no gene match: 5. Per the germline V gene, CDR1 is SGHNT and CDR2 is YYREEE (reference sequence). As DNA, the CDR3 is TGTGCCAGCAGCTTGGCACCTAGCGGGGGGTTCTCCTACGAGCAGTACTTC. Protein sequence: CASSLAPSGGFSYEQYF.

The rearrangement links TRBV30 to TRBJ2-7; TRBD1 is a possible D gene (6 bases). Trimming removed 2 bases at V and 6 bases at J, with 17 bases between. The germline gives CDR1 GTSNPN, CDR2 SVGIG (reference sequence). The CDR3 runs 14 residues. DNA of the CDR3: TGTGCCTGGAGTACAGGGTCCCCGGGGCGCGAGCAGTACTTC. This gives the protein CAWSTGSPGREQYF.

The chain uses TRBV28 and TRBJ1-5; tentative D call: TRBD1 (5 bases). Trimming cost V 5 bases and J 2 bases, with 13 bases left between them. The CDR3 runs 15 residues. The germline gives CDR1 MDHEN, CDR2 SYDVKM. The CDR3 spells CASSPSGRGNQPQHF. The CDR3 DNA follows: TGTGCCAGCAGTCCTTCAGGGAGGGGCAATCAGCCCCAGCATTTT.

V gene TRBV5-4 combines with J gene TRBJ2-5; 10 bases match TRBD2. The CDR3 covers 17 residues. The ends lost 0 bases at V and 2 bases at J; junction bases unmatched: 7. CDR1 and CDR2 (germline): SGHNT, YYREEE (reference sequence). The CDR3 loop is CASSLALAGATQETQYF. The CDR3 region has the DNA TGTGCCAGCAGCTTGGCGCTAGCGGGGGCAACACAAGAGACCCAGTACTTC.

The chain recombines TRBV7-8 with TRBJ2-2, with 10 bases aligning to TRBD1. The length of the CDR3 is 19 residues. Trimming at V came to 5 bases and at J to 1 base, leaving 13 bases not matched to a gene. Germline assignment: CDR1 SGHVS and CDR2 FQNEAQ. CDR3 residues: CASSTRQGATFQNTGELFF. CDR3 nucleotide sequence: TGTGCCAGCAGCACTCGACAGGGGGCGACTTTCCAGAACACCGGGGAGCTGTTTTTT.

This chain connects TRBV19 to TRBJ2-7; the D gene is possibly TRBD2 (6 bases). CDR3 length equals 16 residues. Germline values: CDR1 LNHDA, CDR2 SQIVND (reference sequence). Between the trimmed V and J ends, which lost 7 bases and 0 bases, there was a span of 19 bases. The CDR3 spells CASNTLIGTASYEQYF. DNA for the CDR3: TGTGCCAGTAACACTCTAATCGGGACTGCCTCCTACGAGCAGTACTTC.

The chain has TRBV6-1 and TRBJ2-2; D may correspond to TRBD1 or TRBD2 (5 bases each). CDR1 and CDR2 (germline): MNHNS, SASEGT. The CDR3 consists of 15 residues. Trimming cost V 3 bases and J 0 bases, with 8 bases left between them. The CDR3 nucleotides read TGTGCCAGCAGTGAGGGGACCCCGAACACCGGGGAGCTGTTTTTT. Its protein is CASSEGTPNTGELFF.

This chain joins TRBV6-6 and TRBJ2-5; 9 bases are a match to TRBD1. This CDR3 has 15 amino acids. J gave up 5 bases and V 2 bases, and 6 bases lay outside the gene matches. CDR1 and CDR2 from the germline V gene are MNHNY and SVGAGI (reference sequence). The CDR3 DNA reads as TGTGCCAGCAGTTACACTTCCGGGACAGGGGAGACCCAGTACTTC. It encodes CASSYTSGTGETQYF.

This chain connects TRBV6-5 to TRBJ2-5; the D is unclear. The germline V gene encodes CDR1 MNHEY and CDR2 SVGAGI. This CDR3 spans 11 amino acids. V was pared by 6 bases and J by 6 bases, with 8 bases between. CDR3 amino acids: CASRLAQTQYF. The CDR3 nucleotides read TGTGCCAGCAGACTGGCGCAGACCCAGTACTTC.

The chain links TRBV28 to TRBJ2-6; perhaps TRBD1 as D (5 bases). The CDR3 runs 15 residues. The V gene lost 6 bases and the J gene lost 2 bases, with 11 bases spanning the gap. Germline-derived CDR1 and CDR2 are MDHEN and SYDVKM. The CDR3 spells CASRTHRTGANVLTF. Written as DNA, the CDR3 is TGTGCCAGCAGAACCCACAGGACTGGGGCCAACGTCCTGACTTTC.

The chain uses TRBV10-2 and TRBJ2-7; 9 nucleotides line up with TRBD1. Trimming at V came to 5 bases and at J to 1 base, leaving 12 bases not matched to a gene. Per germline, CDR1 WSHSY and CDR2 SAAADI. The CDR3 covers 17 residues. CDR3 DNA: TGCGCCAGCAGTCCCGTCCGGACAGGGGCGTTTTCCTACGAGCAGTACTTC. As protein: CASSPVRTGAFSYEQYF.

This chain uses TRBV7-8 with TRBJ1-2; weak D call: TRBD1 (5 bases). The V gene lost 5 bases and the J gene lost 2 bases, with 9 bases spanning the gap. Per germline, CDR1 SGHVS and CDR2 FQNEAQ. The CDR3 extends over 13 amino acids. CDR3 bases: TGTGCCAGCAGCCTTGGGGGAAACTATGGCTACACCTTC. Protein sequence: CASSLGGNYGYTF. The whole variable domain, remainder taken from reference TRBV7-8 and TRBJ1-2, is GAGVSQSPRYKVAKRGQDVALRCDPISGHVSLFWYQQALGQGPEFLTYFQNEAQLDKSGLPSDRFFAERPEGSVSTLKIQRTQQEDSAVYLCASSLGGNYGYTFGSGTRLTVV.